The sequence of this TCR beta chain was determined in a study of brain T cells in children with intractable seizures. General observations from the study: HCMV serostatus was not known, and viral specificity came from CDR3 similarity only.

The sequenced cases were selected for having the highest brain T cell transcript signatures. Pre-surgery treatment included at least one anti-epileptic drug. CDR1 and CDR2 (germline): MDHEN, SYDVKM. Trimming cost V 7 bases and J 4 bases, with 14 bases left between them. CDR3 length equals 13 residues. The assay was immunoSEQ multiplex PCR, and TCRdb's table has in-frame clones only and misses some. This sample has about 41,000 clones, with about nine tenths found just once. A word on this clone: The target antigen is unknown.

This TCR was recovered from a girl aged 2-10 years with tuberous sclerosis and intractable seizures. The chain couples TRBV28 to TRBJ2-7, with D possibly TRBD2 on 6 matching bases. The sequencing here drew on peripheral blood, taken at surgery. The CDR3 nucleotides read TGTGCCAGCATACGAGGGCGGGGTTACGAGCAGTACTTC. It encodes CASIRGRGYEQYF.